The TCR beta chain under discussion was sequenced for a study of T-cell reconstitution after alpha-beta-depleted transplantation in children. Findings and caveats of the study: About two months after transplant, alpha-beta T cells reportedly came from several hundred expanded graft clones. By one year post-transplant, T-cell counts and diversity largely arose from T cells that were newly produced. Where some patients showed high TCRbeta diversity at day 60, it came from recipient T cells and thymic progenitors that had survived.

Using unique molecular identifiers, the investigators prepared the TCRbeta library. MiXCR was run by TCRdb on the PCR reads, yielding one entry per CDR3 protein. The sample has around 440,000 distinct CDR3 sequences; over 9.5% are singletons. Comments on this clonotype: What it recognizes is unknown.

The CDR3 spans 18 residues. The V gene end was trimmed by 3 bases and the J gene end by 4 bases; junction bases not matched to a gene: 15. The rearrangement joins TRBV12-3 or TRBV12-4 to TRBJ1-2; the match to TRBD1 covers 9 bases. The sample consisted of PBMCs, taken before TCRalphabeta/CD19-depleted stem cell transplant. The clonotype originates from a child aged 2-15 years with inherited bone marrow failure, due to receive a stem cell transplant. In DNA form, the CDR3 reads TGTGCCAGCAGTTTGTCTTCTAACAGGGGGCAACGAGGCTATGGCTACACCTTC. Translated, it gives CASSLSSNRGQRGYGYTF.